The T cell receptor (beta chain) described here comes from a study of patients and donors after allogeneic stem cell transplantation. This clonotype was detected a few times. TCRdb reprocessed the RT-PCR reads with MiXCR, giving one entry per CDR3 protein. The table has approximately 410,000 distinct CDR3 sequences, 16% seen once; the top ten hold 6.5% to 7.5%. V was shortened by 3 bases and J by 1 base, with 10 bases between the two germline ends. Germline V CDR1 and CDR2: LNHDA, SQIVND (reference sequence). The CDR3 is made up of 15 amino acids. Sequencing was carried out using blood, either unsorted or a sorted T cell fraction (not recorded which). The source of this sequence is a human donor who was either an allogeneic HSCT recipient or a stem cell or donor lymphocyte infusion donor (not recorded which). It is not recorded whose cells these are; they may come from a transplant donor. This sequence joins TRBV19 and TRBJ1-5; D not resolved. This CDR3 reads CASSMYSESNQPQHF. The CDR3 region has the DNA TGTGCCAGTAGTATGTATAGTGAAAGCAATCAGCCCCAGCATTTT.